A single sample is the source of the 32 T cell receptor beta chains below, sequenced in a study of T cell responses to AZD1222 COVID-19 vaccine. Profiling relied on immunoSEQ multiplex PCR, and the TCRdb table lists in-frame clones only, not all of them. In the table there are roughly 51,000 clones, 89% of which are singletons. The sequences come from peripheral blood, collected 28 days after the second AZD1222 dose. These receptors originate from an adult who received the AZD1222 COVID-19 vaccine.

V and J are TRBV11-3 and TRBJ1-2; unclear D gene. Trimming left V 1 base short and J 8 bases short, with 11 bases between. The CDR3 length is 13 residues. The germline CDR1 and CDR2 sequences are SGHNT and YENEEA. CDR3 residues: CASSLVTPGGYTF. CDR3 bases: TGTGCCAGCAGCTTAGTAACACCTGGGGGCTACACCTTC.

The gene calls are TRBV4-3 and TRBJ2-7, with D perhaps TRBD1 (6 bases). Germline V gene sequence: CDR1 LGHNA, CDR2 YSLEER. The CDR3 length is 15 residues. The ends were cut back, 1 base at V and 1 base at J, with 11 bases in the middle. DNA for the CDR3: TGCGCCAGCAGCCAAGGGGAAGGGGGATCCTACGAGCAGTACTTC. Translating gives CASSQGEGGSYEQYF.

This CDR3 is CASSSPSIGLSAEQYF. In DNA form, the CDR3 reads TGTGCCAGCAGCTCCCCTAGTATAGGCCTAAGTGCCGAGCAGTACTTC. J is TRBJ2-7 and V is TRBV11-2; D gene ambiguous. This CDR3 spans 16 amino acids. The germline V gene encodes CDR1 SGHAT and CDR2 FQNNGV. V was pared by 4 bases and J by 6 bases, with 22 bases between.

This chain links TRBV19 with TRBJ1-1; D remains unclear. The CDR3 runs to 13 residues. The V gene lost 1 base and the J gene lost 6 bases, with 9 bases spanning the gap. The germline V gene has CDR1 LNHDA and CDR2 SQIVND (reference sequence). CDR3 protein: CASSIGSGSEAFF. CDR3 sequence (DNA): TGTGCCAGTAGTATAGGGTCCGGATCTGAAGCTTTCTTT.

The V gene is TRBV11-3, the J gene TRBJ2-1; the D gene is possibly TRBD2 (5 bases). Trimming removed 3 bases from V and 4 bases from J, with 7 bases in between. The CDR3 sequence is 13 residues long. Germline V gives CDR1 SGHNT, CDR2 YENEEA. In DNA form, the CDR3 reads TGTGCCAGCAGCTTGGGAGTTTACAATGAGCAGTTCTTC. Translation: CASSLGVYNEQFF.

The chain has TRBV28 and TRBJ2-1; the D call may be TRBD1 or TRBD2 (6 bases each). This CDR3 has 14 amino acids. CDR1 and CDR2 from the germline V gene are MDHEN and SYDVKM. Trimming took off 2 bases at V and 6 bases at J, with 11 bases between the two ends. The CDR3 loop is CASSLAGHGNEQFF. CDR3 in DNA: TGTGCCAGCAGTTTAGCGGGACATGGCAATGAGCAGTTCTTC.

The chain links TRBV5-1 to TRBJ2-2; D could derive from TRBD1 or TRBD2 (5 bases each). The CDR3 runs 12 residues. Germline CDR1 SGHRS, CDR2 YFSETQ. V dropped 4 bases and J dropped 5 bases, with 6 bases sitting between them. The CDR3 sequence: CASSGGTGELFF. DNA of the CDR3: TGCGCCAGCAGCGGGGGAACCGGGGAGCTGTTTTTT.

The rearrangement joins TRBV5-4 to TRBJ2-7, with D tentatively TRBD1 (6 bases). This CDR3 is 14 amino acids long. CDR1 and CDR2 (germline): SGHNT, YYREEE (reference sequence). Trimming pared 4 bases from V and 4 bases from J, leaving 15 bases between. In nucleotides, the CDR3 is TGTGCCAGCAGCCAGCAGGGGATTTTGTACGAGCAGTACTTC. Translating it yields CASSQQGILYEQYF.

The chain has TRBV7-2 and TRBJ2-2; D perhaps matches TRBD2 (6 bases). The CDR3 has 16 residues. CDR1 is SGHTA, CDR2 FQGNSA, per germline. The germline V and J ends were trimmed by 1 base and 1 base, with 10 bases remaining between them. The CDR3 reads CASSLVGSGNTGELFF. DNA of the CDR3: TGTGCCAGCAGCTTAGTGGGTAGCGGGAACACCGGGGAGCTGTTTTTT.

The chain joins TRBV29-1 to TRBJ2-1; TRBD2 matches at 10 bases. J was trimmed by 9 bases and V by 3 bases; bases with no gene match: 8. The CDR3 loop spans 14 amino acids. Looked up from germline, CDR1 is SQVTM and CDR2 is ANQGSEA. CDR3 nucleotides: TGCAGCGTTGAGTCGGGACTAGCGACCCTTGAGCAGTTCTTC. Its protein product is CSVESGLATLEQFF.

The chain employs TRBV11-1 and TRBJ1-2, with D unresolved. The ends were cut back, 6 bases at V and 6 bases at J, with 17 bases in the middle. The CDR3 covers 14 residues. Germline CDR1 reads SGHAT; CDR2 reads FQDESV (reference sequence). The chain's CDR3 is CASSTVMSQHGYTF. Here the CDR3 DNA reads TGTGCCAGCAGTACCGTCATGAGTCAGCATGGCTACACCTTC.

This clone was picked up one time. The chain combines TRBV5-1 with TRBJ2-3, with D perhaps TRBD2 (6 bases). The CDR3 contains 16 residues. V lost 1 base to trimming and J lost 1 base, with 13 bases between them. The germline V gene has CDR1 SGHRS and CDR2 YFSETQ. As DNA, the CDR3 is TGCGCCAGCAGCTTGACGGCCGGGGGAGGCACAGATACGCAGTATTTT. Protein sequence: CASSLTAGGGTDTQYF.

The V call is TRBV13, the J call TRBJ1-4; D unresolved. Between the trimmed V and J ends, which lost 2 bases and 2 bases, there was a span of 0 bases. The CDR3 length is 12 residues. Germline lookup yields CDR1 PRHDT and CDR2 FYEKMQ (reference sequence). Here the CDR3 DNA reads TGTGCCAGCAGCTTAACTAATGAAAAACTGTTTTTT. Its protein product is CASSLTNEKLFF. Full variable domain (missing parts from reference TRBV13 and TRBJ1-4): AAGVIQSPRHLIKEKRETATLKCYPIPRHDTVYWYQQGPGQDPQFLISFYEKMQSDKGSIPDRFSAQQFSDYHSELNMSSLELGDSALYFCASSLTNEKLFFGSGTQLSVL.

The chain links TRBV6-1 to TRBJ2-3, with TRBD1 matching over 9 bases. Trimming cost V 2 bases and J 7 bases; bases outside gene matches: 4. The CDR3 has 14 residues. Looked up from germline, CDR1 is MNHNS and CDR2 is SASEGT. The CDR3 DNA sequence: TGTGCCAGCAGTGAAAGAGGGACAGGGTATACGCAGTATTTT. Protein sequence: CASSERGTGYTQYF.

The chain links TRBV5-1 to TRBJ2-2; weak D call: TRBD2 (6 bases). This CDR3 is 14 amino acids long. With 4 bases removed from V and 4 bases from J, the gap between germline ends came to 11 bases. Per the germline V gene, CDR1 is SGHRS and CDR2 is YFSETQ. The CDR3 loop is CASSGGTGTGELFF. As DNA, the CDR3 is TGCGCCAGCAGCGGCGGGACCGGCACCGGGGAGCTGTTTTTT.

V is TRBV18 and J is TRBJ1-6; unclear D gene. CDR1 is KGHSH and CDR2 is LQKENI in the germline V gene. The CDR3 covers 16 residues. The V and J ends lost 6 bases and 7 bases respectively, with 19 bases between them. CDR3 in amino acids: CASSRGGRVRNSPLHF. The DNA for the CDR3 is TGTGCCAGCTCCCGTGGTGGGAGAGTTAGGAATTCACCCCTCCACTTT.

The rearrangement joins TRBV2 to TRBJ2-2; D remains unclear. CDR3 size: 13 residues. V lost 6 bases, J lost 4 bases, and 9 bases lay in between. Germline values: CDR1 SNHLY, CDR2 FYNNEI. CDR3 amino acids: CASRLQRTGELFF. The CDR3 region has the DNA TGTGCCAGCAGATTGCAGCGCACCGGGGAGCTGTTTTTT.

The chain combines TRBV6-2 or TRBV6-3 with TRBJ2-7; 8 nucleotides align to TRBD2. There are 18 residues in the CDR3. In germline, CDR1 is MNHEY, CDR2 SVGEGT. J was trimmed by 0 bases and V by 0 bases; bases with no gene match: 10. The CDR3 region is CASSYSDGASGFSYEQYF. The CDR3 nucleotides are TGTGCCAGCAGTTACTCGGATGGGGCTAGCGGGTTCTCCTACGAGCAGTACTTC.

The chain links TRBV5-6 to TRBJ1-5, with 8 positions matching TRBD1. CDR1 SGHDT and CDR2 YYEEEE come from the germline V gene. The CDR3 contains 14 residues. V lost 5 bases and J lost 7; bases outside the gene matches: 8. The CDR3 DNA reads as TGTGCCAGCAGTTCCGCAGGGGGCCGACAGCCCCAGCATTTT. The encoded protein is CASSSAGGRQPQHF.

The V gene is TRBV5-1, the J gene TRBJ1-4; possible D gene TRBD1, 6 bases. CDR3 length: 14 amino acids. Germline assignment: CDR1 SGHRS and CDR2 YFSETQ. The V gene lost 3 bases and the J gene lost 8 bases, with 14 bases spanning the gap. CDR3 sequence (DNA): TGCGCCAGCAGCTCACAGGGAGTTGGCGAAAAACTGTTTTTT. Translated: CASSSQGVGEKLFF.

This clone was seen once. No DNA is shown, since the ends of the CDR3 on it are uncertain; the CDR3 is the one TCRdb lists. This sequence joins TRBV12-1 and TRBJ1-2. TRBV12-1 represents a pseudogene. The CDR3 length equals 15 residues, ends included. The CDR3 region is CASSFGTGANYGYTF.

The chain recombines TRBV6-5 with TRBJ2-5, with TRBD2 identical over 8 bases. Germline V gives CDR1 MNHEY, CDR2 SVGAGI. The CDR3 is 15 residues long. J was trimmed by 4 bases and V by 5 bases; bases with no gene match: 9. This CDR3 reads CASSISGSKGETQYF. The CDR3 DNA reads TGTGCCAGCAGTATCAGCGGGAGTAAGGGAGAGACCCAGTACTTC.

The chain employs TRBV27 and TRBJ1-2; D gene unclear. The CDR3 is 14 residues long. CDR1 is MNHEY, CDR2 SMNVEV, per germline (reference sequence). The V end was cut by 4 bases, the J end by 5 bases, with 14 bases between. The CDR3 nucleotides are TGTGCCAGCAGTTCGGCAGGAGGAGATTATGGCTACACCTTC. Its protein is CASSSAGGDYGYTF.

This chain uses TRBV15 with TRBJ2-3; D may be TRBD2 (5 bases). Per germline, CDR1 LNHNV and CDR2 YYDKDF (reference sequence). The CDR3 spans 16 residues. V lost 0 bases to trimming and J lost 2 bases, with 12 bases between them. This CDR3 reads CATSRDQASNTDTQYF. The DNA of the CDR3 is TGTGCCACCAGCAGAGATCAGGCTAGCAACACAGATACGCAGTATTTT. The entire variable domain, with the rest obtained from reference TRBV15 and TRBJ2-3, is as follows: DAMVIQNPRYQVTQFGKPVTLSCSQTLNHNVMYWYQQKSSQAPKLLFHYYDKDFNNEADTPDNFQSRRPNTSFCFLDIRSPGLGDTAMYLCATSRDQASNTDTQYFGPGTRLTVL.

This clone was seen only once. The chain employs TRBV19 and TRBJ1-5; 8 positions agree with TRBD1. Germline V gene sequence: CDR1 LNHDA, CDR2 SQIVND (reference sequence). The CDR3 length is 14 residues. V dropped 8 bases and J dropped 2; count of bases not matched to a gene: 5. The CDR3 DNA sequence: TGTGCCAGTGGACCAGGGGGCGGCAATCAGCCCCAGCATTTT. Translated: CASGPGGGNQPQHF.

The chain couples TRBV11-2 to TRBJ2-3; the match to TRBD2 covers 10 bases. The CDR3 is made up of 17 amino acids. The V gene's germline CDR1 is SGHAT and CDR2 FQNNGV. Trimming took 1 base from V and 7 from J; bases not matched to a gene: 11. CDR3 residues: CASSLVSSGRWANTQYF. CDR3 nucleotide sequence: TGTGCCAGCAGCTTAGTGTCTAGCGGGAGATGGGCGAATACGCAGTATTTT.

The gene calls are TRBV19 and TRBJ2-1; 9 bases fit TRBD2. Germline assignment: CDR1 LNHDA and CDR2 SQIVND (reference sequence). With V trimmed by 8 bases and J by 5 bases, 10 bases remained unmatched. The length of the CDR3 is 15 residues. CDR3 sequence (DNA): TGTGCCAGTTCTATTAGCGGGAGAAGGGACAATGAGCAGTTCTTC. This gives the protein CASSISGRRDNEQFF.

This chain joins TRBV7-2 and TRBJ2-3, with 13 bases aligning to TRBD2. This CDR3 has 16 residues. The J segment lost 4 bases and the V segment lost 5 bases, leaving 6 bases of the junction unmatched. Germline CDR1 and CDR2: SGHTA and FQGNSA. CDR3 region: CASSNPGLAGPDTQYF. The DNA for the CDR3 is TGTGCCAGCAGCAACCCGGGACTAGCGGGACCAGATACGCAGTATTTT.

This clone is medium-sized within its sample. The genes are TRBV11-3 and TRBJ2-2; possibly TRBD1 for D (6 bases). The CDR3 contains 16 residues. Germline V gene sequence: CDR1 SGHNT, CDR2 YENEEA. V was pared by 5 bases and J by 3 bases, with 16 bases between. The CDR3, as DNA: TGTGCCAGCAGCCCGGACGACAGGACCTACACCGGGGAGCTGTTTTTT. Its translation: CASSPDDRTYTGELFF.

This chain joins TRBV14 and TRBJ2-1, with 8 positions matching TRBD2. CDR1 is SGHDN and CDR2 is FVKESK in the germline V gene. The CDR3 is 15 residues long. Trimming cost V 4 bases and J 3 bases; bases outside gene matches: 5. CDR3 coding DNA: TGTGCCAGCAGCCCGGGAGGGTGGGGCTACAATGAGCAGTTCTTC. It encodes CASSPGGWGYNEQFF.

The J gene is TRBJ2-7, the V gene TRBV4-1; 9 positions match TRBD1. Germline assignment: CDR1 MGHRA and CDR2 YSYEKL. The CDR3 totals 15 residues. With V trimmed by 4 bases and J by 5 bases, 9 bases remained unmatched. In nucleotides, the CDR3 is TGCGCCAGCAGCCCGAAAGACAGGGGGTATAACGAGCAGTACTTC. Encoded protein: CASSPKDRGYNEQYF.

This rearrangement joins TRBV11-2 to TRBJ2-3; no reliable D call. This CDR3 has 15 residues. Trimming left V 1 base short and J 2 bases short, with 10 bases between. Germline-derived CDR1 and CDR2 are SGHAT and FQNNGV. CDR3 loop: CASSLVAGFTDTQYF. Here the CDR3 DNA reads TGTGCCAGCAGCTTAGTGGCCGGCTTCACAGATACGCAGTATTTT. Based on the CDR3 plus reference TRBV11-2 and TRBJ2-3, the full variable domain is EAGVAQSPRYKIIEKRQSVAFWCNPISGHATLYWYQQILGQGPKLLIQFQNNGVVDDSQLPKDRFSAERLKGVDSTLKIQPAKLEDSAVYLCASSLVAGFTDTQYFGPGTRLTVL.